The TCR beta chain described here comes from a study of blood T cell repertoires in COVID-19. Study-wide background: Acute and convalescent COVID-19 samples came from the United States, Italy and Spain.

Germline V gives CDR1 SGHDT, CDR2 YYEEEE. The V end lost 2 bases, the J end lost 3 bases, and 15 bases lay between the germline ends. This CDR3 has 16 amino acids. This table comes from immunoSEQ multiplex PCR, and its TCRdb copy is limited to in-frame clones, with some not included. The data contain 250,000 or so clones, more than 80% of them seen just once; the ten biggest clones take up roughly 2.6%. Sequenced sample: peripheral blood. This receptor was identified in a young man with COVID-19, enrolled during active disease. The V gene is TRBV5-6, the J gene TRBJ1-5; D is possibly TRBD1 (6 bases). CDR3 sequence: CASSLGAGAFNQPQHF. Written as DNA, the CDR3 is TGTGCCAGCAGCTTAGGGGCAGGGGCTTTCAATCAGCCCCAGCATTTT.